This TCR beta chain was captured in a study of shared clonotypes between healthy human individuals. Notes on the study in general: Naive subsets tended to show greater estimated richness than memory subsets.

Healthy adults negative for HIV, lacking recent acute infections or vaccinations, served as donors. CD8 memory combined CD45RO+ cells with CCR7-negative CD45RA+ TemRA cells. Measured with immunoSEQ multiplex PCR; TCRdb has only the in-frame clones, and not every one. The sample holds fewer than 850,000 clones; roughly 87% are singletons and the top ten take 30% to 40%. In regard to this clone: Its antigen is not known.

The trim removed 4 bases at V and 2 bases at J, leaving 8 bases unmatched. Per the germline V gene, CDR1 is SGHNT and CDR2 is YYREEE (reference sequence). The CDR3 runs to 15 residues. The sequencing input was memory CD8+ T cells from PBMCs. The subset: CD45RO+ cells pooled with CCR7-negative TemRA cells. V is TRBV5-4 and J is TRBJ2-7; 8 bases align to TRBD2. The receptor's source is a man between 18 and 35 years old in good health. Some clones in this sample may be carry-over from other donors' samples. CDR3 sequence (DNA): TGTGCCAGCAGCCCTCTTCCTAGCGGGCCCTACGAGCAGTACTTC. The encoded protein is CASSPLPSGPYEQYF. Full variable domain (outside the CDR3, taken from reference TRBV5-4 and TRBJ2-7): ETGVTQSPTHLIKTRGQQVTLRCSSQSGHNTVSWYQQALGQGPQFIFQYYREEENGRGNFPPRFSGLQFPNYSSELNVNALELDDSALYLCASSPLPSGPYEQYFGPGTRLTVT.